The sequence of this T cell receptor beta chain was determined in a study of blood T cell repertoires in COVID-19 (dated by TCRdb to the early 2020s). About the full investigation: Samples covering the acute and convalescent phases of COVID-19 were provided by collaborators in the United States, Italy and Spain. The material from the prospective study consisted of cDNA or gDNA derived from T cells, B-cell-depleted T cells, or PBMCs. Deeply sampled blood TCRbeta repertoires from subjects exposed to, actively infected with, or recovered from COVID-19 were included in the dataset. A freely available public database, intended as a resource for researchers studying the immune response to SARS-CoV-2, is where the repertoires were released. Samples came from the ongoing ImmuneRACE study (first 160 participants) plus 1,254 subjects from 6 global collaborators. A de-identified subject ID, COVID-19 status, age in years and sex were almost always included in the sample metadata. Where available, HLA class I and class II types were taken from metadata supplied by the sample provider and were not determined by assay-based typing. Overall study outcomes, separate from this receptor: The amount of clinical and demographic metadata varied by source and participant and was provided uncurated.

Including the terminal cysteine and phenylalanine, the CDR3 comprises 14 residues. Here the CDR3 DNA is all that survives: 42 bases in frame from base 1. Trimming at the junction amounts to 6 bases on V and 10 bases on J, and the germline ends lie 22 bases apart. Via the germline V gene, CDR1 is MGHDK and CDR2 SYGVNS. Samples from volunteer blood donors who had recovered from COVID-19 were contributed by a second Seattle source. Each collaborating institution followed its own protocols to collect whole blood in K2EDTA tubes. For TCRbeta analysis, collaborator samples were shipped as frozen whole blood, as isolated PBMCs, or as DNA extracted from either sample type. TCRbeta CDR3 regions were amplified from genomic DNA by means of the immunoSEQ Assay, a bias-controlled multiplex PCR. Concerning the study's data processing: Within the assay, amplification of reference gene primers was used to estimate how many nucleated cells each sample contained. To quantify the absolute abundance of each unique TCRbeta CDR3 rearrangement, sequence reads were collapsed and filtered. For each sample, productive Simpson clonality was calculated by taking the square root of Simpson's diversity index across productive rearrangements. TCRdb stores this immuneACCESS table with in-frame sequences only. Part of the clones is absent; in the studies checked, under half of the shortfall reflects unresolved V genes, and no reason is known for the rest. The V and J calls and clone size were taken over from that table, and D and trimming were inferred from the DNA. The sample table contains some 240,000 clones; only one count was recorded for around 90% of them. Of the sample, under 7% is held by the ten largest clones.

This clone was seen a single time. It lacks a known antigen. No qualities accompany the bases; no much larger clone lies one base away. The sequence links TRBV25-1 to TRBJ2-7, and TRBD2 may be the D gene, going by 6 matching bases. The sequence derives from a man between 60 and 75 years old who had recovered from COVID-19. Sequencing input: peripheral blood. In nucleotides, the sequence is TGTGCCAGCAGGTCCGGGCTAGCGCCCCTAGTACAGTACTTC. This sequence encodes CASRSGLAPLVQYF.